This entry concerns a single T cell receptor (beta chain). These data belong to a study of blood T cell repertoires in COVID-19. Trimming cost V 2 bases and J 3 bases, with 13 bases left between them. CDR1 is KGHSH and CDR2 is LQKENI in the germline V gene. This CDR3 has 15 residues. The table came from immunoSEQ multiplex PCR; TCRdb's copy has only in-frame clones and leaves some out. The sample has roughly 410,000 clones, 70% to 90% seen once. Patients in Seattle were enrolled during active infection, then followed longitudinally. This TCR came from a woman aged 60 to 75 with COVID-19, enrolled during active disease. Sequencing was performed on peripheral blood. This chain uses TRBV18 with TRBJ1-2; a weak D match, TRBD1 (5 bases). CDR3: CASSPTGDPDYGYTF. The CDR3 nucleotides are TGTGCCAGCTCACCAACGGGGGACCCCGACTATGGCTACACCTTC.